Listed here are 6 T cell receptor beta chains from one sample, sequenced in a study of T-cell reconstitution after alpha-beta-depleted transplantation in children. A library of TCRbeta sequences, prepared with unique molecular identifiers, was generated. TCRdb re-analysed the PCR reads in MiXCR, keeping a single row per CDR3 protein. The sample has 600,000 to 800,000 distinct CDR3 sequences; around 12% are singletons. This sample comprised PBMCs, obtained before TCRalphabeta/CD19-depleted stem cell transplant. All receptors derive from a girl aged 2 to 10 with congenital amegakaryocytic thrombocytopenia, due to receive a stem cell transplant.

This clonotype was seen many times. The V call is TRBV29-1, the J call TRBJ1-2; 8 bases map to TRBD1. This CDR3 region has 12 residues. Germline lookup yields CDR1 SQVTM and CDR2 ANQGSEA. V lost 8 bases, J lost 5 bases, and 7 bases stayed unmatched. CDR3 amino acids: CSTDRGGYGYTF. The DNA for the CDR3 is TGCAGCACTGACAGGGGCGGATATGGCTACACCTTC.

This clonotype has at least ten counts. The chain uses TRBV5-1 and TRBJ1-2; TRBD1 matches at 7 bases. This CDR3 is built from 15 residues. The V gene's germline CDR1 is SGHRS and CDR2 YFSETQ. Trimming removed 0 bases from V and 6 bases from J; junction bases left unmatched: 8. In DNA form, the CDR3 reads TGCGCCAGCAGCTTGGAATCAACAGGGGATAATGGCTACACCTTC. The encoded protein is CASSLESTGDNGYTF.

This clonotype appeared a few times. The rearrangement uses TRBV18 and TRBJ2-3; D uncertain. V lost 0 bases and J 2 bases, leaving 12 bases between the germline ends. Germline values: CDR1 KGHSH, CDR2 LQKENI. This CDR3 has 16 amino acids. In DNA, the CDR3 is TGTGCCAGCTCACCACCATTTGAAGGGTTCACAGATACGCAGTATTTT. It codes for CASSPPFEGFTDTQYF.

This clonotype was observed a few times. The V gene is TRBV18, the J gene TRBJ2-1; 9 nucleotides line up with TRBD2. The CDR3 extends over 16 amino acids. Per the germline V gene, CDR1 is KGHSH and CDR2 is LQKENI. V gave up 3 bases and J gave up 4 bases; unmatched junction bases: 7. Written as DNA, the CDR3 is TGTGCCAGCTCACCGGCTTCGACTAGCGGTTACAATGAGCAGTTCTTC. Amino acids: CASSPASTSGYNEQFF.

The chain links TRBV2 to TRBJ2-3; the match to TRBD2 covers 7 bases. The CDR3 extends over 19 amino acids. Germline CDR1 and CDR2: SNHLY and FYNNEI. With V trimmed by 11 bases and J by 1 base, 24 bases remained unmatched. The DNA for the CDR3 is TGTGCCTGCTGTTCCTCTAGCGGAGCAGGGATTAGGGGCACAGATACGCAGTATTTT. It yields the protein CACCSSSGAGIRGTDTQYF.

The rearrangement uses TRBV2 and TRBJ2-2; D possibly corresponds to TRBD2 (5 bases). This CDR3 has 18 residues. The V gene's germline CDR1 is SNHLY and CDR2 FYNNEI. The V end lost 4 bases, the J end lost 1 base, and 19 bases lay between the germline ends. The CDR3 sequence is CASSGGIGLAGNTGELFF. In DNA, the CDR3 is TGTGCCAGCAGTGGGGGTATAGGACTCGCCGGGAACACCGGGGAGCTGTTTTTT. Looking up the rest from reference TRBV2 and TRBJ2-2 gives the full variable domain: EPEVTQTPSHQVTQMGQEVILRCVPISNHLYFYWYRQILGQKVEFLVSFYNNEISEKSEIFDDQFSVERPDGSNFTLKIRSTKLEDSAMYFCASSGGIGLAGNTGELFFGEGSRLTVL.